These 32 T cell receptor beta chains share one sample of origin, sequenced in a study of graft-versus-host responses after intestinal transplantation. Here immunoSEQ multiplex PCR was the method, and the copy in TCRdb shows in-frame clones only, minus some. The sample consists of some 86,000 clones, about 90% of them appearing once. No antigen is known for these receptors. The specimen comprised unstimulated CD8+ T cells sorted from spleen or lymph node cells, sampled before intestinal transplant. All receptors come from a human donor who received an intestinal transplant.

This chain links TRBV18 with TRBJ2-5; 10 positions match TRBD2. CDR3 length: 19 amino acids. Germline-derived CDR1 and CDR2 are KGHSH and LQKENI. V was clipped by 1 base and J by 0 bases; unmatched bases: 11. The CDR3 DNA reads TGTGCCAGCTCACCACAATCTCCTCCGACTAGCGGGTACCAAGAGACCCAGTACTTC. Translated: CASSPQSPPTSGYQETQYF.

V gene TRBV9 combines with J gene TRBJ1-2, with TRBD1 matching over 8 bases. CDR3 length: 15 amino acids. The V segment lost 1 base and the J segment 9 bases; nucleotides outside the gene matches: 11. Germline V gives CDR1 SGDLS, CDR2 YYNGEE. The CDR3 region is CASSVNRGMQARYTF. The CDR3 DNA follows: TGTGCCAGCAGCGTAAACAGGGGGATGCAAGCTCGCTACACCTTC.

The rearrangement joins TRBV5-6 to TRBJ2-3; no firm D call. From germline, CDR1 is SGHDT and CDR2 YYEEEE. With 4 bases removed from V and 4 bases from J, the gap between germline ends came to 7 bases. The CDR3 loop spans 12 amino acids. CDR3 nucleotides: TGTGCCAGCAGCCCCCAGGCAGATACGCAGTATTTT. Protein product: CASSPQADTQYF.

The CDR3 sequence: CASSLWGGGAGNDTQYF. The CDR3, as DNA: TGTGCCAGCAGTTTGTGGGGGGGTGGCGCAGGGAACGATACGCAGTATTTT. The chain is built from TRBV28 and TRBJ2-3, with TRBD2 matching 7 bases. This CDR3 comprises 17 residues. The J segment lost 6 bases and the V segment lost 3 bases, leaving 15 bases of the junction unmatched. CDR1 and CDR2 (germline): MDHEN, SYDVKM.

The V and J genes are TRBV27 and TRBJ1-1, with a possible D match to TRBD1 (6 bases). The CDR3 contains 13 residues. Between the trimmed V and J ends, which lost 4 bases and 2 bases, there was a span of 8 bases. Germline lookup yields CDR1 MNHEY and CDR2 SMNVEV (reference sequence). The CDR3 protein is CASSWGRNTEAFF. Written as DNA, the CDR3 is TGTGCCAGCAGTTGGGGGCGAAACACTGAAGCTTTCTTT.

The chain couples TRBV9 to TRBJ2-1; 11 bases align to TRBD2. CDR3 length: 15 residues. V shed 6 bases, J shed 6 bases, and the junction held 8 bases outside the gene matches. Germline CDR1 and CDR2: SGDLS and YYNGEE. CDR3 in amino acids: CASTSGLAASNEQFF. The DNA of the CDR3 is TGTGCCAGCACCTCGGGACTAGCGGCCTCCAATGAGCAGTTCTTC.

The chain has TRBV19 and TRBJ1-3; 7 nucleotides agree with TRBD1. This CDR3 has 19 residues. The junction had 19 bases not matched to a gene; V was cut back by 6 bases and J by 2 bases. CDR1 LNHDA and CDR2 SQIVND come from the germline V gene (reference sequence). For the CDR3, the DNA is TGTGCCAGTAGCCAACCGAAAATCCAAGACAGGGCCCCTGGAAACACCATATATTTT. It specifies CASSQPKIQDRAPGNTIYF.

The chain joins TRBV19 to TRBJ1-1; D is ambiguous. Trimming stripped 5 bases from V and 1 base from J, with 14 bases between. The CDR3 has 15 amino acids. The germline CDR1 and CDR2 sequences are LNHDA and SQIVND (reference sequence). The CDR3: CASSPTGKSNTEAFF. In nucleotides, the CDR3 is TGTGCCAGTAGTCCCACGGGTAAATCGAACACTGAAGCTTTCTTT. The full variable domain, with the rest looked up from reference TRBV19 and TRBJ1-1, is DGGITQSPKYLFRKEGQNVTLSCEQNLNHDAMYWYRQDPGQGLRLIYYSQIVNDFQKGDIAEGYSVSREKKESFPLTVTSAQKNPTAFYLCASSPTGKSNTEAFFGQGTRLTVV.

V usage is TRBV27 and J usage is TRBJ1-2; no clear D. Germline V CDR1 and CDR2: MNHEY, SMNVEV (reference sequence). This CDR3 has 15 amino acids. Deletions cut 4 bases from V and 6 bases from J, with 18 bases between. The CDR3 DNA sequence: TGTGCCAGCAGTTCCAAACTCCGGGAGGTAGATGGCTACACCTTC. As protein: CASSSKLREVDGYTF.

This sequence joins TRBV11-3 and TRBJ1-6, with 7 bases fitting TRBD1. The CDR3 runs 16 residues. Germline V gives CDR1 SGHNT, CDR2 YENEEA. Losses at the gene ends were 0 bases for V and 3 bases for J; bases not matched to a gene: 2. This CDR3 reads CASSLDGTDYNSPLHF. The DNA of the CDR3 is TGTGCCAGCAGCTTAGATGGGACAGACTATAATTCACCCCTCCACTTT.

The CDR3 here is CASSLGGHEQYF. DNA for the CDR3: TGTGCCAGCAGCTTGGGGGGCCACGAGCAGTACTTC. This rearrangement joins TRBV5-6 to TRBJ2-7, with D maybe TRBD1 (5 bases). Trimming took 0 bases from V and 5 from J, leaving 6 bases between them. The CDR3 runs 12 residues. Germline CDR1 is SGHDT and CDR2 is YYEEEE.

The V call is TRBV13, the J call TRBJ2-1, with D maybe TRBD2 (5 bases). The CDR3 covers 13 residues. From germline, CDR1 is PRHDT and CDR2 FYEKMQ (reference sequence). V shed 3 bases and J shed 7 bases, with 10 bases lying between them. The CDR3 reads CASSFSSGNEQFF. In DNA form, the CDR3 reads TGTGCCAGCAGCTTTTCCAGCGGTAATGAGCAGTTCTTC.

This rearrangement joins TRBV5-6 to TRBJ2-3; no firm D call. Germline V gene lookup returns CDR1 SGHDT and CDR2 YYEEEE. V shed 7 bases and J shed 4 bases, with 13 bases lying between them. The CDR3 has 13 amino acids. As DNA, the CDR3 is TGTGCCAGCTCCCTGGGTGAGCCAGATACGCAGTATTTT. It is translated as CASSLGEPDTQYF.

The count of this clone is one. The V call is TRBV10-3, the J call TRBJ1-1; 7 bases are a match to TRBD1. The CDR3 is 13 residues long. With V trimmed by 10 bases and J by 1 base, 6 bases remained unmatched. Germline V gene lookup returns CDR1 ENHRY and CDR2 SYGVKD. CDR3 loop: CANSGGTNTEAFF. CDR3 bases: TGTGCCAACTCAGGGGGAACGAACACTGAAGCTTTCTTT.

This clone was detected once. The CDR3 sequence: CASSPAGTENEKLFF. In DNA form, the CDR3 reads TGCGCCAGCAGCCCTGCCGGGACAGAAAATGAAAAACTGTTTTTT. The V call is TRBV4-1, the J call TRBJ1-4; 7 bases are a match to TRBD1. This CDR3 is built from 15 residues. Germline CDR1 and CDR2: MGHRA and YSYEKL. J gave up 5 bases and V 4 bases, and 7 bases lay outside the gene matches.

This chain uses TRBV6-5 with TRBJ2-2, with D possibly being TRBD1 (6 bases). The CDR3 sequence is 15 residues long. V was clipped by 5 bases and J by 0 bases, with 10 bases between them. Germline lookup yields CDR1 MNHEY and CDR2 SVGAGI. CDR3 bases: TGTGCCAGCAGTGCCTGGACAGCGAACACCGGGGAGCTGTTTTTT. Translating gives CASSAWTANTGELFF.

This clone was observed a single time. The chain is built from TRBV9 and TRBJ2-1; perhaps TRBD1 as D (5 bases). Germline lookup yields CDR1 SGDLS and CDR2 YYNGEE. The V end lost 0 bases, the J end lost 10 bases, and 11 bases lay between the germline ends. The CDR3 has 13 amino acids. DNA of the CDR3: TGTGCCAGCAGCGTAGGTACAGGCATAGAGCAGTTCTTC. Residues: CASSVGTGIEQFF.

The gene calls are TRBV2 and TRBJ2-4; 7 bases match TRBD1. Looked up from germline, CDR1 is SNHLY and CDR2 is FYNNEI. V shed 3 bases and J 1 base; nucleotides not matched to a gene: 3. This CDR3 is built from 15 residues. CDR3 loop: CASSDEDRAKNIQYF. The CDR3 DNA sequence: TGTGCCAGCAGTGACGAGGACAGGGCCAAAAACATTCAGTACTTC.

This chain connects TRBV4-1 to TRBJ2-6; no clear D. The V and J ends lost 0 bases and 1 base respectively, with 10 bases between them. Germline V CDR1 and CDR2: MGHRA, YSYEKL. The CDR3 loop spans 17 amino acids. The CDR3 DNA sequence: TGCGCCAGCAGCCAAGATATCTCGGGTTCTGGGGCCAACGTCCTGACTTTC. Amino acid sequence: CASSQDISGSGANVLTF.

This clone was detected only a few times. The chain is built from TRBV5-4 and TRBJ1-6; D is perhaps TRBD1 (5 bases). Trimming removed 0 bases at V and 7 bases at J, with 11 bases between. Germline CDR1 and CDR2: SGHNT and YYREEE (reference sequence). This CDR3 contains 15 residues. The CDR3 is CASSLGAGYNSPLHF. CDR3 bases: TGTGCCAGCAGCTTGGGGGCAGGGTACAATTCACCCCTCCACTTT.

In this sample, this clone turned up a few times. V and J are TRBV7-3 and TRBJ1-2, with D hard to call. CDR1 SGHTA and CDR2 FQGTGA come from the germline V gene. Trimming left V 5 bases short and J 2 bases short, with 9 bases between. This CDR3 comprises 13 residues. The CDR3 spells CASSGALNYGYTF. Here the CDR3 DNA reads TGTGCCAGCAGCGGAGCTTTAAACTATGGCTACACCTTC.

J is TRBJ1-1 and V is TRBV6-5; unclear D gene. This CDR3 is 14 amino acids long. The germline V and J ends were trimmed by 4 bases and 1 base, with 10 bases remaining between them. CDR1 is MNHEY, CDR2 SVGAGI, per germline. In DNA, the CDR3 is TGTGCCAGCAGTTCCGAGACGGCGAACACTGAAGCTTTCTTT. Protein product: CASSSETANTEAFF.

This rearrangement joins TRBV28 to TRBJ2-7; 7 bases are a match to TRBD1. The ends lost 1 base at V and 4 bases at J; junction bases unmatched: 16. This CDR3 spans 18 amino acids. Germline V gene lookup returns CDR1 MDHEN and CDR2 SYDVKM. The CDR3 DNA follows: TGTGCCAGCAGTTTATTGCTCGCCTCGACAGGGTATACGTACGAGCAGTACTTC. It encodes CASSLLLASTGYTYEQYF.

The rearrangement links TRBV4-1 to TRBJ2-1, with D unresolved. The germline gives CDR1 MGHRA, CDR2 YSYEKL. The CDR3 extends over 15 amino acids. V was pared by 1 base and J by 7 bases, with 14 bases between. The CDR3 region is CASSQVSLKANEQFF. The DNA for the CDR3 is TGCGCCAGCAGCCAAGTCTCACTAAAGGCGAATGAGCAGTTCTTC.

This clone was counted a single time. The chain recombines TRBV9 with TRBJ2-3, with a tentative D call TRBD2 (5 bases). CDR1 and CDR2 from the germline V gene are SGDLS and YYNGEE. V was cut by 4 bases and J by 7 bases, with 16 bases left in between. The CDR3 has 14 residues. In DNA form, the CDR3 reads TGTGCCAGCAGCATTTTCCGAGAGGGTCATACGCAGTATTTT. Translation: CASSIFREGHTQYF.

J is TRBJ2-2 and V is TRBV4-1; 7 nucleotides line up with TRBD1. The CDR3 sequence is 18 residues long. With 8 bases clipped from V and 0 bases from J, the junction kept 15 bases outside the gene matches. CDR1 is MGHRA, CDR2 YSYEKL, per germline. The CDR3 spells CASGQEGGGPANTGELFF. In nucleotides, the CDR3 is TGCGCCAGCGGACAAGAAGGGGGCGGTCCGGCGAACACCGGGGAGCTGTTTTTT.

In its sample, this clone was seen once. The rearrangement uses TRBV15 and TRBJ1-1, with TRBD1 as a possible D gene (6 bases). The CDR3 has 15 residues. Germline V gene lookup returns CDR1 LNHNV and CDR2 YYDKDF (reference sequence). The ends were cut back, 0 bases at V and 5 bases at J, with 13 bases in the middle. The CDR3 bases are TGTGCCACCAGCAGAGATCGGGGGGCTGGTACTGAAGCTTTCTTT. It encodes CATSRDRGAGTEAFF. The complete variable domain, with remaining parts taken from reference TRBV15 and TRBJ1-1, reads DAMVIQNPRYQVTQFGKPVTLSCSQTLNHNVMYWYQQKSSQAPKLLFHYYDKDFNNEADTPDNFQSRRPNTSFCFLDIRSPGLGDTAMYLCATSRDRGAGTEAFFGQGTRLTVV.

The table lists this clone with a count of one. The V and J genes are TRBV7-3 and TRBJ2-7; a weak D match, TRBD1 (5 bases). The V and J ends lost 0 bases and 2 bases respectively, with 14 bases between them. The CDR3 extends over 16 amino acids. Per germline, CDR1 SGHTA and CDR2 FQGTGA. This CDR3 reads CASSLTGGKGTYEQYF. DNA of the CDR3: TGTGCCAGCAGCTTAACTGGTGGGAAGGGGACCTACGAGCAGTACTTC.

The gene calls are TRBV7-6 and TRBJ2-1; 16 nucleotides line up with TRBD2. The germline CDR1 and CDR2 sequences are SGHVS and FNYEAQ. The ends lost 5 bases at V and 0 bases at J; junction bases unmatched: 7. This CDR3 is 19 amino acids long. The CDR3: CASSTGLAGGRTSYNEQFF. CDR3 sequence (DNA): TGTGCCAGCAGCACGGGACTAGCGGGAGGGCGTACCTCCTACAATGAGCAGTTCTTC.

This rearrangement joins TRBV6-5 to TRBJ2-1; tentative D call: TRBD2 (8 bases). CDR1 and CDR2 (germline): MNHEY, SVGAGI. CDR3 length: 14 amino acids. V lost 2 bases, J lost 9 bases, and 14 bases lay in between. CDR3: CASSYTSGQVEQFF. For the CDR3, the DNA is TGTGCCAGCAGTTACACTAGCGGACAGGTTGAGCAGTTCTTC.

The genes are TRBV18 and TRBJ1-4; D ambiguous. Germline CDR1 KGHSH, CDR2 LQKENI. Trimming left V 4 bases short and J 0 bases short, with 12 bases between. There are 16 residues in the CDR3. The CDR3 DNA reads TGTGCCAGCTCACATCTTCATTTCCCAACTAATGAAAAACTGTTTTTT. This encodes CASSHLHFPTNEKLFF.

The CDR3 is CASSEYREKLFF. The CDR3 coding sequence is TGTGCCAGCAGTGAATATAGAGAAAAACTGTTTTTT. This chain joins TRBV25-1 and TRBJ1-4; D is uncertain. The V and J ends lost 0 bases and 8 bases respectively, with 4 bases between them. This CDR3 has 12 amino acids. The germline gives CDR1 MGHDK, CDR2 SYGVNS.